This TCR beta chain came from a study of human thymus T cells. Whole-study findings and limits: An apparent bias in V and J gene usage was seen in thymic and blood repertoires.

V shed 11 bases and J 4 bases; nucleotides not matched to a gene: 4. The germline gives CDR1 LNHDA, CDR2 SQIVND (reference sequence). The CDR3 extends over 11 amino acids. Of note for this clone: Its antigen is not identified.

Surgeons resected thymus tissue during corrective heart surgery. TCRdb keeps only in-frame clones here, not all; method: immunoSEQ multiplex PCR. The sample has about 78,000 clones; 96% are singletons. This receptor was obtained from a boy younger than two with a congenital heart defect but otherwise immunologically healthy. The sequenced material came from thymus tissue. This chain connects TRBV19 to TRBJ2-5; 7 positions match TRBD2. This chain's CDR3 is CAVGGVETQYF. In DNA form, the CDR3 reads TGTGCCGTGGGGGGGGTAGAGACCCAGTACTTC.